This entry lists 27 T cell receptor beta chains sequenced from one sample in a study of cytomegalovirus exposure and HLA in healthy donors. The protocol was immunoSEQ multiplex PCR, while the TCRdb copy is restricted to in-frame clones and leaves out a portion. The sample lists over 45,000 clones, just over 90% occurring once. Sequencing used PBMCs. These receptors all stem from a woman in her late teens or twenties in good health and CMV-seronegative.

This chain uses TRBV6-1 with TRBJ1-3; possibly TRBD1 for D (6 bases). Germline-derived CDR1 and CDR2 are MNHNS and SASEGT. The CDR3 loop spans 15 amino acids. Trimming stripped 5 bases from V and 3 bases from J, with 14 bases between. For the CDR3, the DNA is TGTGCCAGCAGTAGTCTCACAGGGCGTGGAAACACCATATATTTT. Protein product: CASSSLTGRGNTIYF.

V usage is TRBV25-1 and J usage is TRBJ2-7; D remains unclear. This CDR3 is built from 12 residues. Germline CDR1 reads MGHDK; CDR2 reads SYGVNS. The V end lost 4 bases, the J end lost 2 bases, and 6 bases lay between the germline ends. This chain's CDR3 is CASSASPYEQYF. The CDR3 DNA reads TGTGCCAGCAGTGCTAGTCCCTACGAGCAGTACTTC.

V and J are TRBV19 and TRBJ2-2; 8 bases map to TRBD1. J lost 5 bases, V lost 9 bases, and 11 bases had no gene match. In germline, CDR1 is LNHDA, CDR2 SQIVND (reference sequence). The CDR3 totals 15 residues. CDR3 in DNA: TGTGCCAGCAACCCCGGGACAGGAGGGACCGGGGAGCTGTTTTTT. This encodes CASNPGTGGTGELFF.

The chain couples TRBV5-8 to TRBJ1-1, with TRBD1 as a possible D gene (6 bases). Trimming removed 0 bases from V and 3 bases from J, with 15 bases in between. The CDR3 is 16 amino acids. Germline V gene data show CDR1 as SGHTS and CDR2 as YDEGEE. The CDR3, as DNA: TGTGCCAGCAGCTTGGATTTCAGGGGATTGGACACTGAAGCTTTCTTT. It is translated as CASSLDFRGLDTEAFF.

The genes are TRBV11-2 and TRBJ2-3; 7 positions agree with TRBD2. Looked up from germline, CDR1 is SGHAT and CDR2 is FQNNGV. The CDR3 totals 16 residues. Unmatched junction bases numbered 7, after V lost 4 bases and J lost 0 bases. The CDR3 bases are TGTGCCAGCAGCTCCCGGGACTACCTAAGCACAGATACGCAGTATTTT. This gives the protein CASSSRDYLSTDTQYF. Full variable domain (rest looked up from reference TRBV11-2 and TRBJ2-3): EAGVAQSPRYKIIEKRQSVAFWCNPISGHATLYWYQQILGQGPKLLIQFQNNGVVDDSQLPKDRFSAERLKGVDSTLKIQPAKLEDSAVYLCASSSRDYLSTDTQYFGPGTRLTVL.

The V gene is TRBV6-5, the J gene TRBJ2-1, with 9 positions matching TRBD1. The germline CDR1 and CDR2 sequences are MNHEY and SVGAGI. Losses at the gene ends were 4 bases for V and 7 bases for J; bases not matched to a gene: 8. CDR3 length: 15 residues. CDR3 region: CASSLRTGVPNEQFF. The CDR3 nucleotides read TGTGCCAGCAGTTTACGGACAGGGGTGCCGAATGAGCAGTTCTTC.

The chain combines TRBV18 with TRBJ2-7; 11 bases agree with TRBD2. Trimming removed 4 bases from V and 0 bases from J; junction bases left unmatched: 11. Germline CDR1 KGHSH, CDR2 LQKENI. The CDR3 length is 18 residues. CDR3 coding DNA: TGTGCCAGCTCACTCGGACTAGCGGGTACCAAAAGCTCCTACGAGCAGTACGTC. Residues: CASSLGLAGTKSSYEQYV.

This clone was seen only a few times. The chain employs TRBV6-1 and TRBJ2-7, with TRBD2 matching 16 bases. Germline V gene sequence: CDR1 MNHNS, CDR2 SASEGT. V was clipped by 3 bases and J by 4 bases; unmatched bases: 6. CDR3 length equals 17 residues. In DNA form, the CDR3 reads TGTGCCAGCAGTGATGTGGGACTAGCGGGAGGGCGGTACGAGCAGTACGTC. As protein: CASSDVGLAGGRYEQYV.

J is TRBJ1-5 and V is TRBV7-8; D is unclear. Per the germline V gene, CDR1 is SGHVS and CDR2 is FQNEAQ. The CDR3 totals 18 residues. Deletions cut 1 base from V and 6 bases from J, with 22 bases between. The CDR3 DNA is TGTGCCAGCAGCTTAGGCCCTGCCGGGAGAGGTCGGGGTCAGCCCCAGCATTTT. Amino acids: CASSLGPAGRGRGQPQHF.

The chain combines TRBV19 with TRBJ1-5; D perhaps matches TRBD1 (6 bases). Germline assignment: CDR1 LNHDA and CDR2 SQIVND (reference sequence). Trimming removed 5 bases from V and 5 bases from J, with 16 bases in between. The CDR3 is 15 residues long. The CDR3 sequence: CASSLQGASDQPQHF. In DNA, the CDR3 is TGTGCCAGTAGTTTACAGGGCGCATCCGATCAGCCCCAGCATTTT.

This sequence joins TRBV30 and TRBJ1-2; 7 bases agree with TRBD1. Germline V gene sequence: CDR1 GTSNPN, CDR2 SVGIG (reference sequence). With V trimmed by 0 bases and J by 7 bases, 5 bases remained unmatched. The CDR3 sequence is 13 residues long. The CDR3 DNA follows: TGTGCCTGGAGTGTAGTGGCAGGGGGTGGCTACACCTTC. This sequence encodes CAWSVVAGGGYTF.

This sequence joins TRBV5-6 and TRBJ2-1; maybe TRBD2 (5 bases). Trimming cost V 1 base and J 1 base, with 6 bases left between them. Germline values: CDR1 SGHDT, CDR2 YYEEEE. The CDR3 length is 14 residues. The CDR3 is CASSLRGSYNEQFF. As DNA, the CDR3 is TGTGCCAGCAGCTTGCGGGGATCCTACAATGAGCAGTTCTTC. The full variable domain, in which reference TRBV5-6 and TRBJ2-1 provide the parts outside the CDR3, is DAGVTQSPTHLIKTRGQQVTLRCSPKSGHDTVSWYQQALGQGPQFIFQYYEEEERQRGNFPDRFSGHQFPNYSSELNVNALLLGDSALYLCASSLRGSYNEQFFGPGTRLTVL.

The chain carries TRBV12-5 and TRBJ2-3; 10 bases line up with TRBD2. The CDR3 extends over 16 amino acids. The trim removed 5 bases at V and 2 bases at J, leaving 7 bases unmatched. Germline values: CDR1 LGHNT, CDR2 FRNRAP. CDR3 sequence: CASGLTSGTYTDTQYF. The CDR3 DNA reads TGTGCTAGTGGTCTCACTAGCGGGACATACACAGATACGCAGTATTTT.

The rearrangement uses TRBV2 and TRBJ1-5; D uncertain. This CDR3 contains 14 residues. CDR1 and CDR2 (germline): SNHLY, FYNNEI. Trimming cost V 4 bases and J 3 bases, with 10 bases left between them. CDR3 DNA: TGTGCCAGCAGTGGATTTGAGCCCAATCAGCCCCAGCATTTT. Amino acids: CASSGFEPNQPQHF.

This chain's CDR3 is CASTGTPSDTQYF. The CDR3, as DNA: TGTGCCAGTACAGGAACCCCATCAGATACGCAGTATTTT. This chain links TRBV7-2 with TRBJ2-3; tentatively, D is TRBD1 (5 bases). Trimming left V 9 bases short and J 4 bases short, with 14 bases between. Germline V lookup: CDR1 SGHTA, CDR2 FQGNSA. This CDR3 contains 13 residues.

V usage is TRBV4-1 and J usage is TRBJ2-5; TRBD2 matches 8 bases. The germline V gene has CDR1 MGHRA and CDR2 YSYEKL. The CDR3 length is 13 residues. V lost 5 bases, J lost 4 bases, and 3 bases stayed unmatched. CDR3 bases: TGCGCCAGCAGCTTAGCGGGATTAGAGACCCAGTACTTC. Amino acids: CASSLAGLETQYF.

This clone was seen only once. V is TRBV19 and J is TRBJ1-2, with D possibly TRBD1 on 5 matching bases. This CDR3 is built from 14 residues. The V end was cut by 6 bases, the J end by 0 bases, with 11 bases between. Germline V gene lookup returns CDR1 LNHDA and CDR2 SQIVND (reference sequence). CDR3 loop: CASRGALANYGYTF. The CDR3, as DNA: TGTGCCAGTAGAGGGGCCTTAGCTAACTATGGCTACACCTTC.

This clone ranks as medium-sized. This chain uses TRBV4-1 with TRBJ1-2, with 8 positions matching TRBD1. Losses at the gene ends were 1 base for V and 4 bases for J; bases not matched to a gene: 8. CDR1 is MGHRA and CDR2 is YSYEKL in the germline V gene. CDR3 length equals 16 residues. The CDR3 coding sequence is TGCGCCAGCAGCCAAGGGGCAGGGGGCGCTGGCTATGGCTACACCTTC. Its translation: CASSQGAGGAGYGYTF.

The chain couples TRBV20-1 to TRBJ2-1; a weak D match, TRBD1 (6 bases). V lost 4 bases and J 8 bases, leaving 9 bases between the germline ends. The germline V gene has CDR1 DFQATT and CDR2 SNEGSKA (reference sequence). The CDR3 sequence is 11 residues long. CDR3 nucleotides: TGCAGTGCTAACAGGGTCGATGAGCAGTTCTTC. It encodes CSANRVDEQFF.

This clone was detected only a few times. V and J are TRBV9 and TRBJ2-3, with 10 bases matching TRBD1. CDR1 and CDR2 (germline): SGDLS, YYNGEE. The trim removed 1 base at V and 3 bases at J, leaving 11 bases unmatched. The length of the CDR3 is 18 residues. CDR3 sequence (DNA): TGTGCCAGCAGCGTATTCCCCGCGACAGGGGGCAGGACAGATACGCAGTATTTT. This gives the protein CASSVFPATGGRTDTQYF.

The chain couples TRBV30 to TRBJ2-1; D uncertain. Germline CDR1 is GTSNPN and CDR2 is SVGIG (reference sequence). V was clipped by 0 bases and J by 7 bases, with 16 bases between them. The CDR3 contains 15 residues. In nucleotides, the CDR3 is TGTGCCTGGAGTGTACGAGCCGGAGCATATAATGAGCAGTTCTTC. Its protein product is CAWSVRAGAYNEQFF.

The V and J genes are TRBV6-5 and TRBJ1-4; tentatively, D is TRBD1 (5 bases). With 0 bases removed from V and 3 bases from J, the gap between germline ends came to 11 bases. Per the germline V gene, CDR1 is MNHEY and CDR2 is SVGAGI. The CDR3 runs to 16 residues. DNA of the CDR3: TGTGCCAGCAGTTACTCGAAGCCGGGGGCTAATGAAAAACTGTTTTTT. Translation gives CASSYSKPGANEKLFF.

The sample holds one count of this clone. The chain joins TRBV4-1 to TRBJ2-5; 10 nucleotides match TRBD2. Germline CDR1 reads MGHRA; CDR2 reads YSYEKL. The CDR3 totals 15 residues. Trimming took 5 bases from V and 3 from J; bases not matched to a gene: 6. CDR3 DNA sequence: TGCGCCAGCAGCAACTTAGCGGGAGGAGAAGAGACCCAGTACTTC. It specifies CASSNLAGGEETQYF.

This sequence joins TRBV9 and TRBJ2-1; TRBD2 aligns across 11 bases. This CDR3 region has 14 residues. Trimming at V came to 9 bases and at J to 5 bases, leaving 7 bases not matched to a gene. Looked up from germline, CDR1 is SGDLS and CDR2 is YYNGEE. CDR3 DNA sequence: TGTGCCAAGCCTGGGGGACTAGCGGACAATGAGCAGTTCTTC. Translating gives CAKPGGLADNEQFF. Full variable domain (outside the CDR3, taken from reference TRBV9 and TRBJ2-1): DSGVTQTPKHLITATGQRVTLRCSPRSGDLSVYWYQQSLDQGLQFLIQYYNGEERAKGNILERFSAQQFPDLHSELNLSSLELGDSALYFCAKPGGLADNEQFFGPGTRLTVL.

The chain's CDR3 is CASSLFTGLANTEAFF. CDR3 sequence (DNA): TGTGCCAGCAGTTTATTTACAGGGTTAGCAAACACTGAAGCTTTCTTT. The rearrangement joins TRBV6-5 to TRBJ1-1, with a weak D call TRBD1 (6 bases). Germline CDR1 is MNHEY and CDR2 is SVGAGI. This CDR3 comprises 16 residues. Trimming stripped 4 bases from V and 2 bases from J, with 17 bases between.

The chain carries TRBV12-2 and TRBJ1-1. TRBV12-2 is shown as a pseudogene. This CDR3 contains 15 residues. CDR3 sequence reads: CASRLDERGPGGAFF. The CDR3 DNA reads TGTGCAAGTCGCTTGGATGAGCGGGGGCCGGGTGGGGCTTTCTTT.

V usage is TRBV13 and J usage is TRBJ2-3; TRBD2 matches 13 bases. Trimming cost V 1 base and J 0 bases; bases outside gene matches: 7. The CDR3 contains 19 residues. Germline V gives CDR1 PRHDT, CDR2 FYEKMQ (reference sequence). CDR3 protein: CASSLDVTSGGRSTDTQYF. The DNA of the CDR3 is TGTGCCAGCAGCTTAGACGTGACTAGCGGGGGGCGGAGCACAGATACGCAGTATTTT.